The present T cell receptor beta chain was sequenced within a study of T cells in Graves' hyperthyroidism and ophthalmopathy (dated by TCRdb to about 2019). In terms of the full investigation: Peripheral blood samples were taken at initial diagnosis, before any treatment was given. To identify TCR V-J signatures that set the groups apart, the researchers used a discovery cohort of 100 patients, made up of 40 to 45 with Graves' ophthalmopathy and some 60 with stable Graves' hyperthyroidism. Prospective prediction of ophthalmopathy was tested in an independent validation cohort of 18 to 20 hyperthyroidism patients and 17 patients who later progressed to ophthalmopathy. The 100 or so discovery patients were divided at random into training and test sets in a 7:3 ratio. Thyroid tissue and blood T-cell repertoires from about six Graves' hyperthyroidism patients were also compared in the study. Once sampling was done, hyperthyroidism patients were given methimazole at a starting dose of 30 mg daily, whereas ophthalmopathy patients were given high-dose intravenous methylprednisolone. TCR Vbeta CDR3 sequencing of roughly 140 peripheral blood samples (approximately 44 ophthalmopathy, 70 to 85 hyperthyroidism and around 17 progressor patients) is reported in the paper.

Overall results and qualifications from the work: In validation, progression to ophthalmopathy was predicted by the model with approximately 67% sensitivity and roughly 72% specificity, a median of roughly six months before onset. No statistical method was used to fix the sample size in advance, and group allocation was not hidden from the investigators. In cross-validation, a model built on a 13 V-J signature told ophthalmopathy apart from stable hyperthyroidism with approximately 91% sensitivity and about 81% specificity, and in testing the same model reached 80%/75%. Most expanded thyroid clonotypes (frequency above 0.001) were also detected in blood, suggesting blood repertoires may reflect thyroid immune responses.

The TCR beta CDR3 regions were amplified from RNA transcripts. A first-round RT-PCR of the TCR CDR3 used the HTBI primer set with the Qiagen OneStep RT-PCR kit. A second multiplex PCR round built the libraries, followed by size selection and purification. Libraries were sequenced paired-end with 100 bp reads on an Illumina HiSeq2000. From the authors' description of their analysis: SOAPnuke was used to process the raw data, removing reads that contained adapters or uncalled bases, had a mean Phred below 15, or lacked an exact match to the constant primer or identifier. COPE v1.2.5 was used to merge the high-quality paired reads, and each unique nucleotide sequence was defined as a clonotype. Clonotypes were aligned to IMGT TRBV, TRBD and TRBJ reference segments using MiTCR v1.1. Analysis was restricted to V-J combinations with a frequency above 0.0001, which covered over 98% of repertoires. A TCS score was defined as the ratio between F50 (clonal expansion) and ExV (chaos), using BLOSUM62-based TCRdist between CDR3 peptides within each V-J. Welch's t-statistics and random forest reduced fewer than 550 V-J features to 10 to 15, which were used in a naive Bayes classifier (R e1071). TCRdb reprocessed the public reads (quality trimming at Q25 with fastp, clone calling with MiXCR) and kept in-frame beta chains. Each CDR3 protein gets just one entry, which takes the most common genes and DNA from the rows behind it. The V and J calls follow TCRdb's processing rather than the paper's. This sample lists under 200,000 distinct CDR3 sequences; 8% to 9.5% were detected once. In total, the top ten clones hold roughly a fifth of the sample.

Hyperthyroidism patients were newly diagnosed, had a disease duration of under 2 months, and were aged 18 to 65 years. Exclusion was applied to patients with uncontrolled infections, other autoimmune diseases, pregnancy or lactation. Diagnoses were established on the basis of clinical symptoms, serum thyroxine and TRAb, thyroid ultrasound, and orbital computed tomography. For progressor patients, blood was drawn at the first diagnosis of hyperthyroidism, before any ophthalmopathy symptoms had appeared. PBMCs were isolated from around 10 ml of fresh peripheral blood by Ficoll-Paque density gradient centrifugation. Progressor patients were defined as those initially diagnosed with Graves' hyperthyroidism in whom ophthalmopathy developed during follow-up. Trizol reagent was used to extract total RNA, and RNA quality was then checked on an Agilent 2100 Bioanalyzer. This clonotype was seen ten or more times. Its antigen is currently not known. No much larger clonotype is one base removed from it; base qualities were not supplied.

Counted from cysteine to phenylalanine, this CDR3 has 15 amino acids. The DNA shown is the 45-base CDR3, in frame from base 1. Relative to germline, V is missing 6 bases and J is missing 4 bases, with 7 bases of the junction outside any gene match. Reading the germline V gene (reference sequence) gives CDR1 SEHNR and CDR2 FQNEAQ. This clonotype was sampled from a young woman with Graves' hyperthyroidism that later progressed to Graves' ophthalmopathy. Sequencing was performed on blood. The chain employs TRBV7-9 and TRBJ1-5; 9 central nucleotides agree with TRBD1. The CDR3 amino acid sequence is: CASSPGTGNNQPQHF. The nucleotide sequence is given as TGTGCCAGCAGTCCCGGGACAGGGAATAATCAGCCCCAGCATTTT.